These 17 T cell receptor beta chains originate from one sample sequenced in a study of identical twins. TCRdb reanalysed the 5' RACE reads using MiXCR and keeps one entry per CDR3 protein. The repertoire holds roughly 720,000 distinct CDR3 sequences, with 18% as singletons. The sample also formed part of further work on T cells expressing NK-cell markers.

The sequenced material came from PBMCs. These TCRs come from a woman aged 18-35 years in good health.

This clonotype was detected a few times. The chain joins TRBV5-1 to TRBJ2-7; perhaps TRBD1 as D (6 bases). Germline assignment: CDR1 SGHRS and CDR2 YFSETQ. The CDR3 has 12 residues. Trimming removed 3 bases at V and 4 bases at J, with 8 bases between. CDR3 bases: TGCGCCAGCAGCTCAGGACAGTACGAGCAGTACTTC. Protein product: CASSSGQYEQYF. Full variable domain (outside the CDR3, taken from reference TRBV5-1 and TRBJ2-7): KAGVTQTPRYLIKTRGQQVTLSCSPISGHRSVSWYQQTPGQGLQFLFEYFSETQRNKGNFPGRFSGRQFSNSRSEMNVSTLELGDSALYLCASSSGQYEQYFGPGTRLTVT.

This clonotype was observed many times. The chain couples TRBV3-1 to TRBJ2-3; D might be TRBD1 (5 bases). CDR1 and CDR2 from the germline V gene are LGHDT and YNNKEL (reference sequence). The CDR3 sequence is 15 residues long. Trimming left V 0 bases short and J 1 base short, with 8 bases between. Written as DNA, the CDR3 is TGTGCCAGCAGCCAAGAGGAAGGGGGCACAGATACGCAGTATTTT. Translated, it gives CASSQEEGGTDTQYF.

In its sample, this clonotype was seen many times. The chain carries TRBV5-1 and TRBJ2-1; D is undetermined. The CDR3 is 15 amino acids. V lost 2 bases and J 0 bases, leaving 9 bases between the germline ends. Germline lookup yields CDR1 SGHRS and CDR2 YFSETQ. The CDR3 bases are TGCGCCAGCAGCTTCGACCGAAGCTCCTACAATGAGCAGTTCTTC. Translating gives CASSFDRSSYNEQFF.

The CDR3 nucleotides read TGCAGTGCTAGAGATAGTCGGTCTAGCACAGATACGCAGTATTTT. This gives the protein CSARDSRSSTDTQYF. The chain is built from TRBV20-1 and TRBJ2-3; D not resolved. CDR3 size: 15 residues. CDR1 is DFQATT, CDR2 SNEGSKA, per germline (reference sequence). The germline V and J ends were trimmed by 0 bases and 0 bases, with 10 bases remaining between them.

The chain joins TRBV21-1 to TRBJ2-7. TRBV21-1 is a pseudogene segment. The length of the CDR3 is 13 residues. The chain's CDR3 is CASSTSRNSEQYF. CDR3 DNA: TGTGCCAGCAGCACCTCTAGAAACTCCGAGCAGTACTTC.

The sample holds a few counts of this clonotype. This CDR3 is CATTRDSYNEQFF. The CDR3 DNA follows: TGTGCCACCACCCGGGACAGTTACAATGAGCAGTTCTTC. V usage is TRBV10-3 and J usage is TRBJ2-1, with 7 positions matching TRBD1. CDR3 length: 13 residues. The germline gives CDR1 ENHRY, CDR2 SYGVKD. Trimming removed 10 bases from V and 4 bases from J; junction bases left unmatched: 7.

This clonotype showed up just a few times. This chain links TRBV7-9 with TRBJ2-1; tentative D call: TRBD1 (6 bases). Germline V gene data show CDR1 as SEHNR and CDR2 as FQNEAQ (reference sequence). The V gene lost 3 bases and the J gene lost 5 bases, with 14 bases spanning the gap. CDR3 length equals 15 residues. The chain's CDR3 is CASSFLQGENNEQFF. The DNA of the CDR3 is TGTGCCAGCAGCTTTTTACAGGGTGAGAACAATGAGCAGTTCTTC.

The genes are TRBV4-3 and TRBJ2-2; D possibly uses TRBD1 or TRBD2 (5 bases each). CDR1 LGHNA and CDR2 YSLEER come from the germline V gene. The CDR3 covers 15 residues. V lost 3 bases and J 3 bases, leaving 11 bases between the germline ends. The CDR3 protein is CASSQGVGHTGELFF. The CDR3 bases are TGCGCCAGCAGCCAGGGGGTCGGGCACACCGGGGAGCTGTTTTTT.

The rearrangement uses TRBV6-5 and TRBJ2-6; a possible D gene is TRBD1 (6 bases). Germline CDR1 MNHEY, CDR2 SVGAGI. The CDR3 totals 15 residues. V lost 7 bases and J 2 bases, leaving 12 bases between the germline ends. In DNA, the CDR3 is TGTGCCAGCATGTTAAAGGGGGCTGGGGCCAACGTCCTGACTTTC. This encodes CASMLKGAGANVLTF.

This chain uses TRBV29-1 with TRBJ1-4, with TRBD1 matching over 8 bases. This CDR3 contains 14 residues. Trimming at V came to 7 bases and at J to 2 bases, leaving 6 bases not matched to a gene. CDR1 is SQVTM and CDR2 is ANQGSEA in the germline V gene. The CDR3 bases are TGCAGCGCCCGGACAGGGAGCACTAATGAAAAACTGTTTTTT. It translates to CSARTGSTNEKLFF.

V and J are TRBV7-9 and TRBJ2-3; D is ambiguous. V was cut by 2 bases and J by 4 bases, with 7 bases left in between. Germline-derived CDR1 and CDR2 are SEHNR and FQNEAQ (reference sequence). The length of the CDR3 is 13 residues. The CDR3 DNA reads TGTGCCAGCAGCTTAAAGGGTTCAGATACGCAGTATTTT. It encodes CASSLKGSDTQYF. The variable domain in full, completed from reference TRBV7-9 and TRBJ2-3, reads DTGVSQNPRHKITKRGQNVTFRCDPISEHNRLYWYRQTLGQGPEFLTYFQNEAQLEKSRLLSDRFSAERPKGSFSTLEIQRTEQGDSAMYLCASSLKGSDTQYFGPGTRLTVL.

This sequence joins TRBV20-1 and TRBJ2-5; unclear D gene. Germline CDR1 and CDR2: DFQATT and SNEGSKA (reference sequence). Trimming pared 1 base from V and 0 bases from J, leaving 12 bases between. The CDR3 extends over 15 amino acids. The CDR3 reads CSARGDTEYQETQYF. The CDR3 nucleotides are TGCAGTGCTAGAGGTGACACTGAGTACCAAGAGACCCAGTACTTC.

The sample holds a few counts of this clonotype. The chain has TRBV10-3 and TRBJ2-3, with D uncertain. From germline, CDR1 is ENHRY and CDR2 SYGVKD. The germline V and J ends were trimmed by 0 bases and 2 bases, with 15 bases remaining between them. The CDR3 consists of 17 residues. CDR3 loop: CAISESIGRAYTDTQYF. CDR3 nucleotides: TGTGCCATCAGTGAGTCAATAGGTAGAGCGTACACAGATACGCAGTATTTT.

This chain joins TRBV5-1 and TRBJ2-7, with D perhaps TRBD2 (6 bases). Trimming removed 3 bases from V and 3 bases from J, with 10 bases in between. Germline-derived CDR1 and CDR2 are SGHRS and YFSETQ. The CDR3 is 13 amino acids. DNA of the CDR3: TGCGCCAGCAGCTCCGGGGGAGACTACGAGCAGTACTTC. This sequence encodes CASSSGGDYEQYF.

This clonotype was observed a few times. The chain couples TRBV10-3 to TRBJ2-7; TRBD2 matches at 11 bases. V dropped 5 bases and J dropped 4; count of bases not matched to a gene: 4. CDR3 length: 14 amino acids. Per germline, CDR1 ENHRY and CDR2 SYGVKD. CDR3 loop: CAISTTSGKYEQYF. CDR3 sequence (DNA): TGTGCCATCAGTACGACTAGCGGGAAATACGAGCAGTACTTC.

This clonotype has more than one count but fewer than ten. This rearrangement joins TRBV10-3 to TRBJ2-7; TRBD1 or TRBD2 may be the D gene (5 bases each). There are 15 residues in the CDR3. Germline loops: CDR1 ENHRY, CDR2 SYGVKD. V dropped 6 bases and J dropped 0 bases, with 15 bases sitting between them. CDR3 amino acids: CAISPGTSPSYEQYF. Here the CDR3 DNA reads TGTGCCATCAGCCCCGGGACCTCCCCCTCCTACGAGCAGTACTTC.

This clonotype was found many times. This chain links TRBV5-1 with TRBJ1-4; no reliable D call. CDR3 length: 17 residues. The V gene lost 0 bases and the J gene lost 0 bases, with 12 bases spanning the gap. Germline V gene lookup returns CDR1 SGHRS and CDR2 YFSETQ. CDR3 protein: CASSLVPVTSTNEKLFF. The CDR3 DNA sequence: TGCGCCAGCAGCTTGGTTCCGGTGACCTCAACTAATGAAAAACTGTTTTTT.